This TCR beta chain appears in the sequencing data of a study of OX40 agonist ivuxolimab in advanced cancers. Profiling relied on immunoSEQ multiplex PCR, and the TCRdb table lists in-frame clones only, not all of them. The sample comprises under 50,000 clones, 60% to 85% of which are singletons, and around a tenth rests with the top ten. The sequence came from an adult with an advanced solid tumor such as melanoma, head and neck, liver or kidney cancer. Sequenced here: CD4+ or CD8+ T cells sorted from blood, sampled in a trial of the OX40 agonist ivuxolimab.

CDR3 loop: CASSPNRIQETQYF. DNA of the CDR3: TGTGCCAGCAGCCCAAACAGGATCCAAGAGACCCAGTACTTC. This rearrangement joins TRBV7-8 to TRBJ2-5, with D perhaps TRBD1 (5 bases). The CDR3 has 14 amino acids. CDR1 is SGHVS, CDR2 FQNEAQ, per germline. Trimming pared 5 bases from V and 1 base from J, leaving 11 bases between.